Below are 23 T cell receptor beta chains sequenced from a single sample in a study of shared T cell receptors in the human thymus. The method was immunoSEQ multiplex PCR; TCRdb's version includes in-frame clones alone and lacks a portion of them. The table has over 350,000 clones, over 90% seen once; the top ten hold about 0.02%. Material: thymocytes. The receptors stem from a human donor.

The V gene is TRBV15, the J gene TRBJ2-1; maybe TRBD2 (6 bases). The V end lost 5 bases, the J end lost 10 bases, and 12 bases lay between the germline ends. Germline CDR1 is LNHNV and CDR2 is YYDKDF (reference sequence). The CDR3 sequence is 12 residues long. As DNA, the CDR3 is TGTGCCACCAGCGGTTTTGGGGGGGAGCAGTTCTTC. It is translated as CATSGFGGEQFF.

The V and J genes are TRBV15 and TRBJ2-5; D gene ambiguous. There are 15 residues in the CDR3. V was clipped by 0 bases and J by 5 bases, with 13 bases between them. Germline V gene data show CDR1 as LNHNV and CDR2 as YYDKDF (reference sequence). In DNA form, the CDR3 reads TGTGCCACCAGCAGAGATCGGGCCCGTGGGGAGACCCAGTACTTC. Amino acids: CATSRDRARGETQYF. Full variable domain (missing parts from reference TRBV15 and TRBJ2-5): DAMVIQNPRYQVTQFGKPVTLSCSQTLNHNVMYWYQQKSSQAPKLLFHYYDKDFNNEADTPDNFQSRRPNTSFCFLDIRSPGLGDTAMYLCATSRDRARGETQYFGPGTRLLVL.

The chain recombines TRBV7-2 with TRBJ1-1; D possibly corresponds to TRBD1 (6 bases). V lost 5 bases to trimming and J lost 4 bases, with 17 bases between them. Germline assignment: CDR1 SGHTA and CDR2 FQGNSA. This CDR3 spans 15 amino acids. The CDR3: CASSPRTGGSTEAFF. For the CDR3, the DNA is TGTGCCAGCAGCCCAAGAACTGGGGGCAGCACTGAAGCTTTCTTT. The variable domain in full, completed from reference TRBV7-2 and TRBJ1-1, reads GAGVSQSPSNKVTEKGKDVELRCDPISGHTALYWYRQSLGQGLEFLIYFQGNSAPDKSGLPSDRFSAERTGGSVSTLTIQRTQQEDSAVYLCASSPRTGGSTEAFFGQGTRLTVV.

This clone was seen once. The V and J genes are TRBV15 and TRBJ2-5; D may be TRBD1 (5 bases). The J call may be faulty, since TRBJ2-7 better matches the DNA end. The CDR3 is 15 residues long. Germline assignment: CDR1 LNHNV and CDR2 YYDKDF (reference sequence). CDR3 sequence reads: CATSRDRAQGYEQYF. The CDR3 DNA follows: TGTGCCACCAGCAGAGACAGGGCTCAAGGGTACGAGCAGTACTTC.

This sequence joins TRBV12-1 and TRBJ2-1; the table's D call TRBD2 went unverified against the DNA. TRBV12-1 is a known pseudogene. There are 13 residues in the CDR3. CDR3 residues: CANREASYNEQFF. The CDR3 region has the DNA TGTGCCAACCGCGAGGCCTCCTACAATGAGCAGTTCTTC.

This chain joins TRBV7-2 and TRBJ1-2; TRBD1 aligns across 7 bases. Looked up from germline, CDR1 is SGHTA and CDR2 is FQGNSA. The CDR3 contains 13 residues. V was pared by 3 bases and J by 3 bases, with 1 base of the junction left unmatched. CDR3 residues: CASSLTGYYGYTF. The CDR3 DNA reads as TGTGCCAGCAGCTTGACAGGGTACTATGGCTACACCTTC.

The chain combines TRBV7-8 with TRBJ2-1; D remains unclear. This CDR3 comprises 15 residues. Germline-derived CDR1 and CDR2 are SGHVS and FQNEAQ. V dropped 5 bases and J dropped 4 bases, with 15 bases sitting between them. The CDR3 nucleotides are TGTGCCAGCAGCCCCGGGTCCGCCCGGTACAATGAGCAGTTCTTC. It is translated as CASSPGSARYNEQFF.

The chain uses TRBV28 and TRBJ2-1; TRBD1 aligns across 9 bases. Germline CDR1 is MDHEN and CDR2 is SYDVKM. The V gene end was trimmed by 5 bases and the J gene end by 5 bases; junction bases not matched to a gene: 10. CDR3 length equals 16 residues. The CDR3 DNA is TGTGCCAGCAGTAGGGGGGGACAGGGAAAACACAATGAGCAGTTCTTC. Translated: CASSRGGQGKHNEQFF. Full variable domain (remainder filled in from reference TRBV28 and TRBJ2-1): DVKVTQSSRYLVKRTGEKVFLECVQDMDHENMFWYRQDPGLGLRLIYFSYDVKMKEKGDIPEGYSVSREKKERFSLILESASTNQTSMYLCASSRGGQGKHNEQFFGPGTRLTVL.

This sequence joins TRBV6-1 and TRBJ2-5, with 7 bases aligning to TRBD2. Germline CDR1 MNHNS, CDR2 SASEGT. The CDR3 is made up of 15 amino acids. The J segment lost 3 bases and the V segment lost 7 bases, leaving 11 bases of the junction unmatched. CDR3 nucleotide sequence: TGTGCCAGCATCCCCCCTGCGGGAGCCGAAGAGACCCAGTACTTC. Its translation is CASIPPAGAEETQYF.

This clone was recorded once. The chain uses TRBV5-4 and TRBJ2-7; 7 nucleotides agree with TRBD1. Germline V gene sequence: CDR1 SGHNT, CDR2 YYREEE (reference sequence). The J segment lost 4 bases and the V segment lost 2 bases, leaving 6 bases of the junction unmatched. CDR3 length equals 14 residues. The CDR3 loop reads CASSLGQVAYEQYF. CDR3 nucleotides: TGTGCCAGCAGCTTAGGACAGGTAGCATACGAGCAGTACTTC.

V usage is TRBV29-1 and J usage is TRBJ1-2, with D maybe TRBD1 (5 bases). The CDR3 is 12 residues long. Germline CDR1 is SQVTM and CDR2 is ANQGSEA. The CDR3 bases are TGCAGGGCCAGGGTCTCCAATGATGGCTACACCTTC. Translation: CRARVSNDGYTF.

The rearrangement uses TRBV19 and TRBJ2-7; D is perhaps TRBD1 (6 bases). CDR1 and CDR2 (germline): LNHDA, SQIVND (reference sequence). The CDR3 loop spans 14 amino acids. V shed 9 bases and J shed 3 bases, with 18 bases lying between them. CDR3 sequence (DNA): TGTGCCAGGTACGGACAGTCAGACCGCTACGAGCAGTACTTC. Protein sequence: CARYGQSDRYEQYF. The full variable domain, its missing parts supplied by reference TRBV19 and TRBJ2-7, is DGGITQSPKYLFRKEGQNVTLSCEQNLNHDAMYWYRQDPGQGLRLIYYSQIVNDFQKGDIAEGYSVSREKKESFPLTVTSAQKNPTAFYLCARYGQSDRYEQYFGPGTRLTVT.

The chain joins TRBV5-5 to TRBJ2-3, with TRBD1 matching 8 bases. The CDR3 is 17 amino acids. Germline CDR1 and CDR2: SGHKS and YYEKEE (reference sequence). V lost 3 bases, J lost 2 bases, and 11 bases stayed unmatched. The CDR3 loop reads CASSSVASDRVTDTQYF. CDR3 DNA sequence: TGTGCCAGCAGCTCGGTTGCGTCGGACAGGGTCACAGATACGCAGTATTTT. Complete variable domain (other parts from reference TRBV5-5 and TRBJ2-3): DAGVTQSPTHLIKTRGQQVTLRCSPISGHKSVSWYQQVLGQGPQFIFQYYEKEERGRGNFPDRFSARQFPNYSSELNVNALLLGDSALYLCASSSVASDRVTDTQYFGPGTRLTVL.

The J gene is TRBJ1-3, the V gene TRBV5-6; a possible D gene is TRBD1 (5 bases). The germline gives CDR1 SGHDT, CDR2 YYEEEE. V was shortened by 0 bases and J by 3 bases, with 16 bases between the two germline ends. The CDR3 is 17 residues long. CDR3 sequence: CASSLAYKSGSGNTIYF. The CDR3 DNA reads as TGTGCCAGCAGCTTGGCTTATAAGTCAGGGAGTGGAAACACCATATATTTT.

This clone was recorded only once. V is TRBV5-1 and J is TRBJ2-7, with D perhaps TRBD1 (5 bases). V was shortened by 4 bases and J by 2 bases, with 13 bases between the two germline ends. The CDR3 sequence is 14 residues long. From germline, CDR1 is SGHRS and CDR2 YFSETQ. The CDR3 loop reads CASSPLGQAYEQYF. The CDR3 nucleotides are TGCGCCAGCAGCCCCTTGGGGCAGGCCTACGAGCAGTACTTC.

The J gene is TRBJ2-7, the V gene TRBV7-7, with D possibly TRBD1 on 6 matching bases. The germline CDR1 and CDR2 sequences are SSHAT and FNYEAQ (reference sequence). The CDR3 is 13 amino acids. The V and J ends lost 4 bases and 7 bases respectively, with 14 bases between them. The CDR3, as DNA: TGTGCCAGCAGCTCCGATCCAAGGGGGGAGCAGTACTTC. Encoded protein: CASSSDPRGEQYF.

This clone was counted between two and nine times. The chain combines TRBV25-1 with TRBJ2-7; D is unresolved. The CDR3 sequence is 11 residues long. V was pared by 9 bases and J by 2 bases, with 8 bases between. CDR1 is MGHDK, CDR2 SYGVNS, per germline. The DNA of the CDR3 is TGTGCCAGTTCCATTACCTACGAGCAGTACTTC. Translated: CASSITYEQYF.

The sample holds one count of this clone. V usage is TRBV5-1 and J usage is TRBJ2-3, with 9 bases identical to TRBD2. Germline V gives CDR1 SGHRS, CDR2 YFSETQ. The CDR3 loop spans 16 amino acids. After removal of 0 bases from V and 4 bases from J, the junction contained 6 bases not matched to a gene. CDR3 sequence (DNA): TGCGCCAGCAGCTTGGTTAGCGGGAGAGGGTCAGATACGCAGTATTTT. Protein: CASSLVSGRGSDTQYF.

The rearrangement links TRBV28 to TRBJ2-7; D tentatively reads TRBD1 or TRBD2 (5 bases each). V was shortened by 2 bases and J by 2 bases, with 13 bases between the two germline ends. The germline V gene has CDR1 MDHEN and CDR2 SYDVKM. CDR3 length equals 15 residues. The CDR3 protein is CASSLERGLTYEQYF. CDR3 DNA sequence: TGTGCCAGCAGTTTAGAGAGGGGCTTGACCTACGAGCAGTACTTC.

The chain joins TRBV6-6 to TRBJ2-3; 7 bases are shared with TRBD2. Germline assignment: CDR1 MNHNY and CDR2 SVGAGI (reference sequence). The CDR3 is 16 amino acids. The junction had 6 bases not matched to a gene; V was cut back by 2 bases and J by 1 base. The CDR3 is CASSYEGRAGTDTQYF. DNA of the CDR3: TGTGCCAGCAGTTACGAGGGGAGGGCCGGCACAGATACGCAGTATTTT.

The chain uses TRBV30 and TRBJ1-3, with TRBD1 as a possible D gene (6 bases). The V end lost 3 bases, the J end lost 1 base, and 13 bases lay between the germline ends. There are 15 residues in the CDR3. Germline lookup yields CDR1 GTSNPN and CDR2 SVGIG (reference sequence). The CDR3 sequence: CAWSLQGGSGNTIYF. Written as DNA, the CDR3 is TGTGCCTGGAGCTTACAGGGTGGTTCTGGAAACACCATATATTTT.

This chain uses TRBV10-3 with TRBJ1-1; 11 bases agree with TRBD1. The CDR3 extends over 16 amino acids. From germline, CDR1 is ENHRY and CDR2 SYGVKD. V gave up 6 bases and J gave up 4 bases; unmatched junction bases: 10. In DNA form, the CDR3 reads TGTGCCATCAGCGCGTGGACAGGGGGCGGGATCACTGAAGCTTTCTTT. This codes for CAISAWTGGGITEAFF.

The J gene is TRBJ2-7, the V gene TRBV14; possible D gene TRBD1, 6 bases. Looked up from germline, CDR1 is SGHDN and CDR2 is FVKESK. This CDR3 has 16 residues. V was shortened by 4 bases and J by 2 bases, with 18 bases between the two germline ends. CDR3: CASSRKPRTATYEQYF. CDR3 DNA: TGTGCCAGCAGCCGCAAACCGAGGACAGCCACCTACGAGCAGTACTTC.